One and the same sample provided the 11 T cell receptor beta chains below, sequenced in a study of OX40 agonist ivuxolimab in advanced cancers. Clones were read by immunoSEQ multiplex PCR, and TCRdb kept only the in-frame ones, dropping some. The sample includes 55,000 to 75,000 clones, 65% to 85% of them seen just once. Sequenced here: CD4+ or CD8+ T cells sorted from blood, sampled in a trial of the OX40 agonist ivuxolimab. These receptors all stem from an adult with an advanced solid tumor such as melanoma, head and neck, liver or kidney cancer.

V is TRBV5-1 and J is TRBJ2-5; D is uncertain. The CDR3 sequence is 15 residues long. Germline values: CDR1 SGHRS, CDR2 YFSETQ. V was pared by 0 bases and J by 2 bases, with 11 bases between. The CDR3 region has the DNA TGCGCCAGCAGCTTGGCCCTCCGAGAACAAGAGACCCAGTACTTC. The encoded protein is CASSLALREQETQYF.

The V gene is TRBV5-6, the J gene TRBJ1-2; 8 bases line up with TRBD1. CDR1 is SGHDT and CDR2 is YYEEEE in the germline V gene. With V trimmed by 4 bases and J by 6 bases, 8 bases remained unmatched. The CDR3 contains 14 residues. CDR3 in DNA: TGTGCCAGCAGCCTACCTAAGGGACAGGATGGCTACACCTTC. Translated: CASSLPKGQDGYTF.

This clone was seen more than once but under ten times. This chain joins TRBV7-3 and TRBJ1-1; 10 nucleotides align to TRBD1. CDR3 length: 14 residues. The J segment lost 4 bases and the V segment lost 5 bases, leaving 4 bases of the junction unmatched. Germline V lookup: CDR1 SGHTA, CDR2 FQGTGA. CDR3 residues: CASSPRQGATEAFF. The CDR3 DNA follows: TGTGCCAGCAGCCCTAGACAGGGGGCCACTGAAGCTTTCTTT.

This chain connects TRBV12-5 to TRBJ1-1; D is possibly TRBD1 (6 bases). The V and J ends lost 3 bases and 5 bases respectively, with 10 bases between them. CDR1 LGHNT and CDR2 FRNRAP come from the germline V gene. This CDR3 comprises 13 residues. The CDR3 spells CASGFWGQTEAFF. The CDR3 DNA sequence: TGTGCTAGTGGTTTCTGGGGGCAAACTGAAGCTTTCTTT.

V is TRBV6-1 and J is TRBJ1-2; D is undetermined. This CDR3 comprises 14 residues. V lost 5 bases, J lost 1 base, and 11 bases lay in between. Looked up from germline, CDR1 is MNHNS and CDR2 is SASEGT. CDR3 in DNA: TGTGCCAGCAGTCCCCCGACAAGTAACTATGGCTACACCTTC. Translated, it gives CASSPPTSNYGYTF.

This clone has only a few counts. V and J are TRBV6-1 and TRBJ2-7; possible D gene TRBD1, 6 bases. Germline-derived CDR1 and CDR2 are MNHNS and SASEGT. This CDR3 spans 13 amino acids. V was shortened by 2 bases and J by 10 bases, with 15 bases between the two germline ends. The CDR3 is CASSELRDILQYF. CDR3 DNA sequence: TGTGCCAGCAGTGAACTTCGGGACATACTTCAGTACTTC.

V usage is TRBV4-1 and J usage is TRBJ2-3; D not resolved. The CDR3 has 15 residues. Trimming cost V 0 bases and J 2 bases, with 9 bases left between them. Germline lookup yields CDR1 MGHRA and CDR2 YSYEKL. The CDR3 sequence: CASSQDLGITDTQYF. The CDR3 DNA reads TGCGCCAGCAGCCAAGATCTTGGGATCACAGATACGCAGTATTTT.

The V call is TRBV30, the J call TRBJ2-7; D unclear. The germline V gene encodes CDR1 GTSNPN and CDR2 SVGIG (reference sequence). The CDR3 is 14 residues long. Deletions cut 0 bases from V and 3 bases from J, with 12 bases between. CDR3 in amino acids: CAWSVRAIIYEQYF. CDR3 nucleotides: TGTGCCTGGAGTGTACGGGCGATCATCTACGAGCAGTACTTC.

This chain links TRBV18 with TRBJ2-2, with 8 bases aligning to TRBD1. The CDR3 consists of 16 residues. CDR1 and CDR2 from the germline V gene are KGHSH and LQKENI. The junction had 11 bases not matched to a gene; V was cut back by 6 bases and J by 5 bases. CDR3 nucleotide sequence: TGTGCCAGCTCCCGTCGCACAGGGGGAATGACCGGGGAGCTGTTTTTT. As protein: CASSRRTGGMTGELFF.

The chain has TRBV5-1 and TRBJ2-6, with D possibly being TRBD2 (6 bases). This CDR3 spans 16 amino acids. The germline gives CDR1 SGHRS, CDR2 YFSETQ. V was pared by 2 bases and J by 4 bases, with 13 bases between. DNA of the CDR3: TGCGCCAGCAGCTTAGGTGGGGCGGGAGGGGCCAACGTCCTGACTTTC. As protein: CASSLGGAGGANVLTF.

V is TRBV12-5 and J is TRBJ2-5; no clear D gene. V was pared by 2 bases and J by 4 bases, with 8 bases between. Germline loops: CDR1 LGHNT, CDR2 FRNRAP. The CDR3 sequence is 13 residues long. In nucleotides, the CDR3 is TGTGCTAGTGGTTTGCCCTCAAGAGAGACCCAGTACTTC. This gives the protein CASGLPSRETQYF.